These 18 T cell receptor beta chains came from one sample sequenced in a study of Graves' ophthalmopathy and Graves' hyperthyroidism. Scientists amplified the TCR beta CDR3 regions from RNA transcripts. RT-PCR with HTBI primers came first, then second-round multiplex PCR. TCRdb reprocessed the multiplex PCR reads with MiXCR, giving one entry per CDR3 protein. The sample consists of a few hundred thousand distinct CDR3 sequences, roughly 21% of them appearing once. Specimen: peripheral blood. The receptor source for this set is a woman under 30 with stable Graves' hyperthyroidism.

This clonotype was recorded many times. This chain uses TRBV30 with TRBJ1-2; D is possibly TRBD1 (5 bases). Trimming removed 1 base from V and 4 bases from J, with 13 bases in between. CDR3 length: 14 amino acids. The germline gives CDR1 GTSNPN, CDR2 SVGIG (reference sequence). CDR3 in DNA: TGTGCCTGGAGTGCCGGAGGGGCGGTCTATGGCTACACCTTC. It codes for CAWSAGGAVYGYTF.

The table lists this clonotype with many counts. The chain carries TRBV6-1 and TRBJ1-2; D not resolved. Between the trimmed V and J ends, which lost 4 bases and 2 bases, there was a span of 14 bases. Germline CDR1 reads MNHNS; CDR2 reads SASEGT. The CDR3 sequence is 15 residues long. CDR3 protein: CASSVFQSGNYGYTF. The DNA of the CDR3 is TGTGCCAGCAGTGTTTTCCAGAGCGGGAACTATGGCTACACCTTC.

This clonotype was detected many times. The genes are TRBV7-6 and TRBJ2-5; 11 bases map to TRBD1. CDR1 is SGHVS and CDR2 is FNYEAQ in the germline V gene. The CDR3 is made up of 15 amino acids. V lost 7 bases to trimming and J lost 5 bases; unmatched junction nucleotides: 9. The CDR3 DNA reads as TGTGCCAGCACCATCGGGACAGGGGGGGGGGAGACCCAGTACTTC. Translation gives CASTIGTGGGETQYF.

This clonotype has a handful of counts. V and J are TRBV4-1 and TRBJ2-5; D is unresolved. Germline assignment: CDR1 MGHRA and CDR2 YSYEKL. The CDR3 extends over 13 amino acids. Trimming took 8 bases from V and 2 from J, leaving 12 bases between them. The CDR3 sequence: CASRKQEQETQYF. The CDR3 region has the DNA TGCGCCAGCCGGAAGCAGGAACAAGAGACCCAGTACTTC.

This clonotype occurred many times. The J gene is TRBJ1-2, the V gene TRBV28; 7 nucleotides line up with TRBD1. The CDR3 spans 13 residues. The V segment lost 9 bases and the J segment 4 bases; nucleotides outside the gene matches: 8. Germline CDR1 is MDHEN and CDR2 is SYDVKM. This CDR3 is CASHDRASYGYTF. CDR3 bases: TGTGCCAGTCACGACAGGGCCTCCTATGGCTACACCTTC.

The chain links TRBV10-2 to TRBJ2-7, with 9 bases that match TRBD2. Germline CDR1 and CDR2: WSHSY and SAAADI. Unmatched junction bases numbered 2, after V lost 3 bases and J lost 2 bases. This CDR3 contains 14 residues. CDR3 in DNA: TGCGCCAGCAGTGACCAGCGGGGGGCCTACGAGCAGTACTTC. Its translation is CASSDQRGAYEQYF.

A single count supports this clonotype. The V call is TRBV6-5, the J call TRBJ1-5, with TRBD1 matching 7 bases. Trimming cost V 4 bases and J 2 bases; bases outside gene matches: 8. Germline assignment: CDR1 MNHEY and CDR2 SVGAGI. The CDR3 is 16 residues long. The CDR3 here is CASSFPDRRGNQPQHF. The CDR3 DNA reads as TGTGCCAGCAGTTTCCCGGACAGGAGAGGCAATCAGCCCCAGCATTTT.

This clonotype showed up just a few times. The V and J genes are TRBV4-1 and TRBJ2-7; the match to TRBD2 covers 7 bases. Per germline, CDR1 MGHRA and CDR2 YSYEKL. V trimming: 1 base; J trimming: 1 base; junction bases outside the gene matches: 4. CDR3 length equals 15 residues. The CDR3 loop reads CASSQGAGESYEQYF. The CDR3 DNA reads as TGCGCCAGCAGCCAAGGTGCGGGAGAGTCCTACGAGCAGTACTTC.

This clonotype showed up many times. V usage is TRBV20-1 and J usage is TRBJ2-5, with 7 positions matching TRBD1. Losses at the gene ends were 2 bases for V and 5 bases for J; bases not matched to a gene: 8. The CDR3 runs to 14 residues. Germline CDR1 reads DFQATT; CDR2 reads SNEGSKA (reference sequence). CDR3 in DNA: TGCAGTGCTAGATCGCTCCAGACAGGGGAGACCCAGTACTTC. Amino acid sequence: CSARSLQTGETQYF.

The chain carries TRBV20-1 and TRBJ1-5; D unresolved. The CDR3 has 13 residues. Trimming pared 3 bases from V and 1 base from J, leaving 7 bases between. Germline V gene lookup returns CDR1 DFQATT and CDR2 SNEGSKA (reference sequence). CDR3 sequence: CSASWESNQPQHF. For the CDR3, the DNA is TGCAGTGCTAGCTGGGAGAGCAATCAGCCCCAGCATTTT.

This clonotype was found many times. The chain couples TRBV24-1 to TRBJ1-2; D not resolved. The CDR3 contains 11 residues. From germline, CDR1 is KGHDR and CDR2 SFDVKD. Trimming stripped 7 bases from V and 6 bases from J, with 8 bases between. The CDR3 loop is CATRAGDGYTF. The CDR3 DNA is TGTGCCACCAGGGCGGGAGATGGCTACACCTTC.

The V and J genes are TRBV6-2 or TRBV6-3 and TRBJ1-2; perhaps TRBD1 as D (6 bases). CDR3 size: 14 residues. Deletions cut 6 bases from V and 3 bases from J, with 14 bases between. CDR1 and CDR2 from the germline V gene are MNHEY and SVGEGT. CDR3 bases: TGTGCCAGCAGGTCGGGGGGCCTGGACTATGGCTACACCTTC. Protein product: CASRSGGLDYGYTF.

This rearrangement joins TRBV10-3 to TRBJ2-2; D unclear. V lost 6 bases and J lost 0, with 11 bases in between. This CDR3 has 15 residues. Germline loops: CDR1 ENHRY, CDR2 SYGVKD. This CDR3 is CAISEDVPNTGELFF. DNA of the CDR3: TGTGCCATCAGCGAAGACGTACCGAACACCGGGGAGCTGTTTTTT.

This clonotype was recorded many times. Given the absence of the conserved phenylalanine or tryptophan at the CDR3 end, a read error is likely. The chain joins TRBV29-1 to TRBJ2-7; D tentatively fits TRBD1 or TRBD2 (5 bases each). CDR3 size: 13 residues. From germline, CDR1 is SQVTM and CDR2 ANQGSEA. V gave up 2 bases and J gave up 1 base, with 9 bases separating them. The CDR3 loop is CSVERDGSYEQYS. The CDR3 region has the DNA TGCAGCGTTGAAAGGGACGGGTCCTACGAGCAGTACTCC.

This clonotype showed up many times. The chain employs TRBV24-1 and TRBJ2-2, with D perhaps matching TRBD1 (5 bases). CDR1 KGHDR and CDR2 SFDVKD come from the germline V gene. The CDR3 runs to 14 residues. Trimming stripped 4 bases from V and 6 bases from J, with 11 bases between. The CDR3 DNA is TGTGCCACCAGTGAGCTCACAGGACCCGGGGAGCTGTTTTTT. Residues: CATSELTGPGELFF.

This clonotype was counted at least ten times. The J gene is TRBJ2-7, the V gene TRBV7-2; D is perhaps TRBD1 or TRBD2 (5 bases each). V was pared by 3 bases and J by 2 bases, with 11 bases between. The CDR3 contains 14 residues. Germline V gene lookup returns CDR1 SGHTA and CDR2 FQGNSA. The CDR3: CASSLGPATYEQYF. The DNA of the CDR3 is TGTGCCAGCAGCTTGGGACCAGCCACCTACGAGCAGTACTTC.

This clonotype was recorded at least ten times. J is TRBJ1-1 and V is TRBV6-1; a possible D gene is TRBD1 (6 bases). Germline loops: CDR1 MNHNS, CDR2 SASEGT. This CDR3 contains 13 residues. The V and J ends lost 10 bases and 0 bases respectively, with 12 bases between them. The CDR3: CATGDIMNTEAFF. The CDR3 nucleotides read TGTGCCACCGGGGACATCATGAACACTGAAGCTTTCTTT.

This clonotype was seen many times. The V and J genes are TRBV20-1 and TRBJ1-1; 8 positions agree with TRBD1. J was trimmed by 3 bases and V by 0 bases; bases with no gene match: 3. The germline gives CDR1 DFQATT, CDR2 SNEGSKA (reference sequence). This CDR3 is 14 amino acids long. Here the CDR3 reads CSAREAGGHTEAFF. The CDR3 region has the DNA TGCAGTGCTAGAGAAGCAGGGGGCCACACTGAAGCTTTCTTT.